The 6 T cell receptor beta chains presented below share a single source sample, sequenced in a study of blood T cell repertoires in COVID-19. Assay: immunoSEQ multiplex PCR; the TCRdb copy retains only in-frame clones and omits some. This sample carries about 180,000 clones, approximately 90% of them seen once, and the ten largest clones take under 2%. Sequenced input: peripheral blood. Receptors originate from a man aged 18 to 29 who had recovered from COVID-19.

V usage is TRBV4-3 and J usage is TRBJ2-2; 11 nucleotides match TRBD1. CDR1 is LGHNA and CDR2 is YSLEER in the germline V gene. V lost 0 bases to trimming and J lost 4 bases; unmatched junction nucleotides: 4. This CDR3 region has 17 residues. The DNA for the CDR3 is TGCGCCAGCAGCCAAGATTCGGACAGGGGGCTCACCGGGGAGCTGTTTTTT. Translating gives CASSQDSDRGLTGELFF.

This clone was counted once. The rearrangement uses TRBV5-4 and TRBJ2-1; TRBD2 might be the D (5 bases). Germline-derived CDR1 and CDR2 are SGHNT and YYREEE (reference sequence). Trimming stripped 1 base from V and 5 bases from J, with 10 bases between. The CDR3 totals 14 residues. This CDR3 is CASSLLSDNNEQFF. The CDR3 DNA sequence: TGTGCCAGCAGCTTGCTTAGCGATAACAATGAGCAGTTCTTC.

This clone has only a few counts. The chain's CDR3 is CASSLQREAFF. The DNA of the CDR3 is TGTGCCAGCAGTTTGCAGAGGGAAGCTTTCTTT. The chain carries TRBV28 and TRBJ1-1; D gene unclear. Germline CDR1 reads MDHEN; CDR2 reads SYDVKM. V gave up 3 bases and J gave up 8 bases, with 7 bases separating them. This CDR3 is 11 amino acids long. Full variable domain (rest looked up from reference TRBV28 and TRBJ1-1): DVKVTQSSRYLVKRTGEKVFLECVQDMDHENMFWYRQDPGLGLRLIYFSYDVKMKEKGDIPEGYSVSREKKERFSLILESASTNQTSMYLCASSLQREAFFGQGTRLTVV.

CDR3 sequence: CASRPTGTPNEQFF. The DNA for the CDR3 is TGTGCCAGCAGACCGACAGGGACCCCGAATGAGCAGTTCTTC. The chain joins TRBV6-6 to TRBJ2-1, with 7 bases identical to TRBD1. The trim removed 6 bases at V and 7 bases at J, leaving 9 bases unmatched. Germline V gene lookup returns CDR1 MNHNY and CDR2 SVGAGI (reference sequence). This CDR3 region has 14 residues.

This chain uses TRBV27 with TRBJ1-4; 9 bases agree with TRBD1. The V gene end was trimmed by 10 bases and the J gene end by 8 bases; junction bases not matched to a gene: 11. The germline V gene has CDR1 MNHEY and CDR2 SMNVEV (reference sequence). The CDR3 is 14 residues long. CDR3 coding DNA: TGTGCCACAAAAAGGGACAGGGCGAAGGAAAAACTGTTTTTT. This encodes CATKRDRAKEKLFF.

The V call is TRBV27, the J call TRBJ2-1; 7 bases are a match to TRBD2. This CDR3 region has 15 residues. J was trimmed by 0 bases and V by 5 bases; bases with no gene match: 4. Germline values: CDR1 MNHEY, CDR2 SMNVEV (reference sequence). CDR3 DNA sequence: TGTGCCAGCAGTGGTCGGGAGGCCTCCTACAATGAGCAGTTCTTC. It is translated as CASSGREASYNEQFF.